The rows below give T cell receptor beta chains drawn from one sample of a study of T cells in localized non-small cell lung cancer. Using immunoSEQ multiplex PCR, the repertoire was profiled, and TCRdb retains in-frame clones only, with some absent. Here the sample spans about 5,400 clones, 35% being singletons. Material: lung tumor tissue, obtained before any cancer treatment. The receptor source for this set is a male donor at least 60 years old with stage I squamous cell lung carcinoma. Each CDR3 is given with its conserved first and last residue. Fields, in order: clone size, D gene, J gene, V gene, CDR3 DNA, CDR3 protein. A D gene is named only where the DNA matches it firmly. Clone size is given for some rows only: seen once, a few or many times, or a class if the clone is expanded.

few - TRBJ2-5 TRBV30 TGTGCCTGGAGTGTAGTCTCGGGGGAGACCCAGTACTTC CAWSVVSGETQYF
few TRBD1 TRBJ1-5 TRBV6-8 TGTGCCAGCAGTACGACAGGGGGCTCCAATCAGCCCCAGCATTTT CASSTTGGSNQPQHF
- - TRBJ2-2 TRBV23-1 TGCGCCAGCAGTCGTCCCCTGTGGAGCGCGAACACCGGGGAGCTGTTTTTT CASSRPLWSANTGELFF
- - TRBJ1-2 TRBV30 TGTGCCTGGATACCGGGTAGTTACTATGGCTACACCTTC CAWIPGSYYGYTF
- TRBD2 TRBJ2-2 TRBV29-1 TGCAGCGTTGCCCCTGCTAGCGGGGGCTGGGGCGGGGAGCTGTTTTTT CSVAPASGGWGGELFF
- TRBD1 TRBJ1-4 TRBV11-1 TGTGCCAGCAGCTTGGGAGGGACAGGGGGGAATGAAAAACTGTTTTTT CASSLGGTGGNEKLFF
few - TRBJ2-3 TRBV9 TGTGCCAGCAGCACATTGGGAGATACGCAGTATTTT CASSTLGDTQYF
- - TRBJ2-2 TRBV15 TGTGCCACCAGCAGAGATTACTCAGGGGACACCGGGGAGCTGTTTTTT CATSRDYSGDTGELFF
few - TRBJ1-4 TRBV28 TGTGCCAGCAGGCCCGGGAGTTCTAATGAAAAACTGTTTTTT CASRPGSSNEKLFF
- - TRBJ2-6 TRBV6-8 TGTGCCAGCAGTTGGAAAGACTCTATGCACACACAAAGTCGGGCCAACGTCCTGACTTTC CASSWKDSMHTQSRANVLTF
- TRBD1 TRBJ2-3 TRBV30 TGTGCACAAAACATACAGGGGGACCGGAGGGATACGCAGTATTTT CAQNIQGDRRDTQYF
once - TRBJ2-1 TRBV30 TGTGCCTGGATGAATTACAATGAGCAGTTCTTC CAWMNYNEQFF
- - TRBJ1-2 TRBV18 TGTGCCAGCTCGCCCTCACAGGGAAACTATGGCTACACCTTC CASSPSQGNYGYTF
- - TRBJ1-5 TRBV6-7 TGTGCCAGCAGTTACGTTTCAGAAAATCAGCCCCAGCATTTT CASSYVSENQPQHF
- TRBD1 TRBJ1-1 TRBV18 TGTGCCAGCTCACCAGGGCTGGGACAGGGACGAACTGAAGCTTTCTTT CASSPGLGQGRTEAFF
few TRBD1 TRBJ1-2 TRBV6-7 TGTGCCAGCAGTCTTGGACAGGGGGGTGATGGCTACACCTTC CASSLGQGGDGYTF
- TRBD1 TRBJ2-4 TRBV11-3 TGTGCCAGCAGCTTAGGATCGCTGGGACAGTCTGACATTCAGTACTTC CASSLGSLGQSDIQYF
- - TRBJ1-1 TRBV28 TGTGCCAGCAGTAGAGGACGGATGAACACTGAAGCTTTCTTT CASSRGRMNTEAFF
few - TRBJ1-4 TRBV11-3 TGTGCCAGCAGCTTACTATCGGCGGTGGCTAATGAAAAACTGTTTTTT CASSLLSAVANEKLFF
- - TRBJ1-6 TRBV28 TGTGCCAGCAGTTTTGATCGAACGGAGAGCTCCTATAATTCACCCCTCCACTTT CASSFDRTESSYNSPLHF
large - TRBJ2-1 TRBV15 TGTGCCACCAGCAGAACCAGACTGGGCAATGAGCAGTTCTTC CATSRTRLGNEQFF
medium-sized - TRBJ1-5 TRBV6-8 TGTGCCAGCAGTTACTCTTCGGGGGGTCAGCCCCAGCATTTT CASSYSSGGQPQHF
few - TRBJ2-2 TRBV9 TGTGCCAGCAGCGAGGCACTTCACACCGGGGAGCTGTTTTTT CASSEALHTGELFF
- - TRBJ2-6 TRBV6-8 TGTGCCAGCACTTCCAGCTCTGGGGCCAACGTCCTGACTTTC CASTSSSGANVLTF
- - TRBJ2-3 TRBV19 TGTGCCAGTAGTATAGATGTAGCGCGGCAGTATTTT CASSIDVARQYF
- TRBD1 TRBJ1-6 TRBV6-7 TGTGCCAGCCGGAGGGGGCATAATTCACCCCTCCACTTT CASRRGHNSPLHF
large - TRBJ2-1 TRBV19 TGTGCCAGTTCCCTAGGGACATGGAATGAGCAGTTCTTC CASSLGTWNEQFF
medium-sized TRBD1 TRBJ2-5 TRBV11-3 TGTGCCAGCAGCCCGACGACAGGGGGCCAAGAGACCCAGTACTTC CASSPTTGGQETQYF
few TRBD2 TRBJ2-2 TRBV6-8 TGTGCCAGCAGTTATGGCGGGGGGAACACCGGGGAGCTGTTTTTT CASSYGGGNTGELFF
- - TRBJ2-4 TRBV14 TGTGCCAGCAGCCAAGATAGCAGTATTGCCAAAAACATTCAGTACTTC CASSQDSSIAKNIQYF
few - TRBJ1-2 TRBV11-1 TGTGCCAGCAGCTTGGGCCAGTTGGTCGAAGGCTACACCTTC CASSLGQLVEGYTF
few - TRBJ1-3 TRBV9 TGTGCCAGCAGCCCCCCCCAAGGGACTGGAAACACCATATATTTT CASSPPQGTGNTIYF
few - TRBJ1-1 TRBV15 TGTGCCACCAGCAGAGTGGGGTTCCGCGTAGACACTGAAGCTTTCTTT CATSRVGFRVDTEAFF
- - TRBJ2-7 TRBV14 TGTGCCAGCAGCGTCAATCCAGGGGCCTACGAGCAGTACTTC CASSVNPGAYEQYF
- - TRBJ1-1 TRBV14 TGTGCCAGCAGCCAAAATCAGAACACTGAAGCTTTCTTT CASSQNQNTEAFF
few TRBD1 TRBJ2-7 TRBV6-8 TGTGCCAGCAGTTACCCTTCCCGGACAGGGCGAAGCTCCTACGAGCAGTACTTC CASSYPSRTGRSSYEQYF
- - TRBJ2-7 TRBV30 TGTGCCTGGAGGAATTTTAGCTCAGTGGCCTACGAGCAGTACTTC CAWRNFSSVAYEQYF
- TRBD2 TRBJ2-7 TRBV6-8 TGTGCCAGCAAAACCTCGGGACTAGTCCCCTACGAGCAGTACTTC CASKTSGLVPYEQYF
few TRBD1 TRBJ1-1 TRBV11-3 TGTGCCAGCAGCCACGAGACAGGGGCGGACACTGAAGCTTTCTTT CASSHETGADTEAFF
- TRBD1 TRBJ2-5 TRBV18 TGTGCCAGCTCACCCAGACAGGGGAAAGAGACCCAGTACTTC CASSPRQGKETQYF
- TRBD1 TRBJ1-1 TRBV18 TGTGCCAGCTCGACAGGGACCGGGAACACTGAAGCTTTCTTT CASSTGTGNTEAFF
- - TRBJ1-6 TRBV19 TGTGCCAGTAGTATACCCGTCTCGTGGGGGAGCTCCTATAATTCACCCCTCCACTTT CASSIPVSWGSSYNSPLHF
- - TRBJ1-1 TRBV14 TGTGCCAGCAAGACGGGCGATGAAGCTTTCTTT CASKTGDEAFF
- - TRBJ2-1 TRBV6-8 TGTGCCATCTCCAGGGGATCCGGACTAGGGCATTACAATGAGCAGTTCTTC CAISRGSGLGHYNEQFF
- - TRBJ2-7 TRBV30 TGTGCCTGGAGTGTAGGTTCCTACGAGCAGTACTTC CAWSVGSYEQYF
large - TRBJ1-1 TRBV15 TGTGCCACCAGCAGAGACAGGCTAAACACTGAAGCTTTCTTT CATSRDRLNTEAFF
few - TRBJ2-5 TRBV29-1 TGCAGCGTTGAAGAGGGAGTGGGCGAGACCCAGTACTTC CSVEEGVGETQYF
- - TRBJ1-6 TRBV19 TGTGCCAGTAGGCGGGGGGGCTCCTATAATTCACCCCTCCACTTT CASRRGGSYNSPLHF
few TRBD2 TRBJ2-1 TRBV9 TGTGCCAGCAGGAACCTGGGGACTAGCGGGAGTAGCTCCTACAATGAGCAGTTCTTC CASRNLGTSGSSSYNEQFF
few - TRBJ1-5 TRBV6-8 TGTGCCAGCAGTTACGAATGGCAGGGGAATCAGCCCCAGCATTTT CASSYEWQGNQPQHF
- TRBD1 TRBJ1-1 TRBV30 TGTGCCTGGAGTGCGATACGACAGGGTGAAGCTTTCTTT CAWSAIRQGEAFF
few - TRBJ1-1 TRBV6-8 TGTGCCTCGACCCCTAGGAACACTGAAGCTTTCTTT CASTPRNTEAFF
- - TRBJ2-6 TRBV7-7 TGTGCCAGCAGCTTAGTAGGCAGGGCCGGGGCCAACGTCCTGACTTTC CASSLVGRAGANVLTF
- - TRBJ1-3 TRBV19 TGTGCCAGTAGTCGGCGGGGTGCCGGAAACACCATATATTTT CASSRRGAGNTIYF
- - TRBJ2-1 TRBV19 TGTGCCAGTAGTGTGATAGCGGAAAGGTACAATGAGCAGTTCTTC CASSVIAERYNEQFF
- - TRBJ2-3 TRBV6-8 TGTGCCAGCAGTGACCAGACTAGCACAGATACGCAGTATTTT CASSDQTSTDTQYF
few TRBD1 TRBJ1-6 TRBV30 TGTGCCTGGAGTATCGGACAGGGCGAATCACCCCTCCACTTT CAWSIGQGESPLHF
medium-sized - TRBJ1-1 TRBV6-8 TGTGCCAGCAGTGACCAGGGCTACACTGAAGCTTTCTTT CASSDQGYTEAFF
few TRBD1 TRBJ1-6 TRBV19 TGTGCCAGTAGTATTACGACAGGGTTTAATTCACCCCTCCACTTT CASSITTGFNSPLHF
- - TRBJ1-4 TRBV11-3 TGTGCCAGCAGCTTGCTCCAGGGATCGGCTAATGAAAAACTGTTTTTT CASSLLQGSANEKLFF